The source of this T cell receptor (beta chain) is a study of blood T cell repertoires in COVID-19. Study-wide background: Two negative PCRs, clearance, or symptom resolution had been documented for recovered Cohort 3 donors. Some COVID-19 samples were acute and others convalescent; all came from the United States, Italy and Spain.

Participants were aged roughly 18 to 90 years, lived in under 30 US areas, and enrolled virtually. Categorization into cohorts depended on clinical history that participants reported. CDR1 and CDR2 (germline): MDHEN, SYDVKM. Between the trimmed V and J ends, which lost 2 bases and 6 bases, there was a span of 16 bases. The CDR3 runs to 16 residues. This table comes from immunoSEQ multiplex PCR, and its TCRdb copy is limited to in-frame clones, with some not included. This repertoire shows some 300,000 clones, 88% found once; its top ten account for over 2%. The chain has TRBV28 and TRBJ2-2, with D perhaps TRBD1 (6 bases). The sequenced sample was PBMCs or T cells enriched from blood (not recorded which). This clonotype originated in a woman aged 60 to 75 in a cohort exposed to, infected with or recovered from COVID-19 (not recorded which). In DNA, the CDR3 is TGTGCCAGCAGTTTACTTACATCGCCAGGGGCCGGGGAGCTGTTTTTT. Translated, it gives CASSLLTSPGAGELFF.